The T cell receptor beta chain under discussion was sequenced for a study of shared clonotypes between healthy human individuals. Germline V gene lookup returns CDR1 SGHTA and CDR2 FQGNSA. This CDR3 region has 15 residues. Germline trimming cut 5 bases from V and 0 bases from J; bases unmatched to any gene: 7. The protocol was immunoSEQ multiplex PCR, while the TCRdb copy is restricted to in-frame clones and leaves out a portion. This table has about 1.5 million clones, approximately 98% appearing once. This sequence was found in a man younger than 45 in good health. The rearrangement links TRBV7-2 to TRBJ2-7; TRBD2 agrees at 7 bases. Sequencing used naive CD4+ T cells sorted from blood. Subset meaning: CD45RA+ positively selected. The CDR3 DNA follows: TGTGCCAGCAGCCCAAGCGGGACTCGCTCCTACGAGCAGTACTTC. It is translated as CASSPSGTRSYEQYF.